Listed below are T cell receptor beta chains from one sample, sequenced in a study of OX40 agonist ivuxolimab in advanced cancers. The data were produced by immunoSEQ multiplex PCR, yet TCRdb's version contains in-frame clones alone and is incomplete. The table records fewer than 90,000 clones, 93% of them present only once. Sequencing used CD4+ or CD8+ T cells sorted from blood, obtained in a trial of the OX40 agonist ivuxolimab. The source of these receptors is an adult with an advanced solid tumor such as melanoma, head and neck, liver or kidney cancer. CDR3s include the opening cysteine and the closing phenylalanine or tryptophan. The D gene is left open where the match is weak. Rows give clone size only sometimes, using once, few, many, or a class for an expanded clone.

CDR3 length	D gene	V gene	clone size	J gene	CDR3 DNA	CDR3 protein
16	NA	TRBV19	NA	TRBJ2-4	TGTGCCAGTAGTAGTAGAGGGGGTACAGGGCTATACATTCAGTACTTC	CASSSRGGTGLYIQYF
13	NA	TRBV29-1	NA	TRBJ2-7	TGCAGCGTCGGAGGGGGAAGAAACTACGAGCAGTACTTC	CSVGGGRNYEQYF
15	TRBD1	TRBV5-1	NA	TRBJ2-5	TGCGCCAGCAGTGGGGGACAGGGCTCTGAAGAGACCCAGTACTTC	CASSGGQGSEETQYF
18	TRBD1	TRBV29-1	NA	TRBJ2-7	TGCAGCGTTGTAGGGACAGGGGGCCCGAATGCCCGCCTCTACGAGCAGTACTTC	CSVVGTGGPNARLYEQYF
15	TRBD2	TRBV9	NA	TRBJ2-3	TGTGCCAGCAGCACTCTAGCGGGAGGGACAGATACGCAGTATTTT	CASSTLAGGTDTQYF
15	TRBD2	TRBV9	NA	TRBJ2-7	TGTGCCAGCAGCGTAACCCCGGGGGGGCTTAACGAGCAGTACTTC	CASSVTPGGLNEQYF
16	NA	TRBV19	NA	TRBJ1-4	TGTGCCAGTTCGCCGACAGCCGAAATCCCTAATGAAAAACTGTTTTTT	CASSPTAEIPNEKLFF
13	NA	TRBV15	NA	TRBJ2-1	TGTGCCACCACCAAGACCAATTTCAACGAGCAGTTCTTC	CATTKTNFNEQFF
17	TRBD1	TRBV5-4	once	TRBJ2-5	TGTGCCAGCAGCCCCCTCCTCGACAGGGGGCGTCGAGGGACCCAGTACTTC	CASSPLLDRGRRGTQYF
15	NA	TRBV11-2	NA	TRBJ1-2	TGTGCCAGCAGCTTAGGCCCGGCAGGGGACTATGGCTACACCTTC	CASSLGPAGDYGYTF
14	TRBD1	TRBV5-1	NA	TRBJ1-4	TGCGCCAGCAGTCCAGGGGGAGCAAGGGAAAAACTGTTTTTT	CASSPGGAREKLFF
15	NA	TRBV6-5	few	TRBJ2-5	TGTGCCAGCAGTTACTCGATGGGGGGTGCGGAGACCCAGTACTTC	CASSYSMGGAETQYF
13	NA	TRBV9	NA	TRBJ2-1	TGTGCCAGCAGCGTAGAATTGAGAGATGAGCAGTTCTTC	CASSVELRDEQFF
17	NA	TRBV5-8	NA	TRBJ2-7	TGTGCCAGCAGCTTGGCCTATAGGAGCAGCGAACACTACGAGCAGTACTTC	CASSLAYRSSEHYEQYF
16	NA	TRBV6-6	NA	TRBJ1-2	TGTGCCAGCAGTTTGGGAGAGAGTGGACTAGGCTATGGCTACACCTTC	CASSLGESGLGYGYTF
13	NA	TRBV29-1	NA	TRBJ2-1	TGCAGCGCCCCGACAGTTTCCTACAATGAGCAGTTCTTC	CSAPTVSYNEQFF
9	NA	TRBV23-1	NA	TRBJ2-7	TGCGCCAGAATATACGAGCAGTACTTC	CARIYEQYF